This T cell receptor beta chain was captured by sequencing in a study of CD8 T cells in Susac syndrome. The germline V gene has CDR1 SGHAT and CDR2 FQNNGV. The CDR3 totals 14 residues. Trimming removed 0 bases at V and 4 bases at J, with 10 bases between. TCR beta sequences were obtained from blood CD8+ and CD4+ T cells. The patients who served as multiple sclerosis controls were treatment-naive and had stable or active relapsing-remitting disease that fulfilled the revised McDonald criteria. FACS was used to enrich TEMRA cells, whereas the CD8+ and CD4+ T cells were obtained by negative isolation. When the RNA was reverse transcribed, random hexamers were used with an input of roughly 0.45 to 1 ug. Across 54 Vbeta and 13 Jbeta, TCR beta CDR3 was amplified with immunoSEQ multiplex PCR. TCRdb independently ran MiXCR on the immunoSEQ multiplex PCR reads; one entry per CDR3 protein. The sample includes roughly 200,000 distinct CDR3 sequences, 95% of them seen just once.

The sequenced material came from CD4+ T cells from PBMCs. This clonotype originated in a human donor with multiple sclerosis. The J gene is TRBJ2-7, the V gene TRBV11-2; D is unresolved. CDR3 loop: CASSLDLSNYEQYF. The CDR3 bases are TGTGCCAGCAGCTTAGATCTCAGTAATTACGAGCAGTACTTC.